Presented here are 26 T cell receptor beta chains from one specimen sequenced in a study of sequential checkpoint blockade in melanoma. Treatment here: randomized to nivolumab then ipilimumab (arm A) or the reverse (arm B). Measured with immunoSEQ multiplex PCR; TCRdb has only the in-frame clones, and not every one. This table has about 12,000 clones, 25% to 30% appearing once. This material consisted of tumor tissue (inferred from file names), taken from a patient given nivolumab and ipilimumab in sequence. The receptors derive from a human donor with melanoma.

This clone has only a few counts. The chain has TRBV11-3 and TRBJ1-1; D perhaps matches TRBD1 (6 bases). V was pared by 5 bases and J by 4 bases, with 14 bases between. Looked up from germline, CDR1 is SGHNT and CDR2 is YENEEA. The CDR3 runs to 14 residues. The CDR3 DNA sequence: TGTGCCAGCAGCGCAAACAGGGCCGGCACTGAAGCTTTCTTT. Amino acid sequence: CASSANRAGTEAFF.

This clone is medium-sized within its sample. The chain is built from TRBV6-8 and TRBJ2-4; TRBD1 aligns across 12 bases. V shed 2 bases, J shed 0 bases, and the junction held 5 bases outside the gene matches. Germline assignment: CDR1 MNHGY and CDR2 SAAAGT. This CDR3 has 18 residues. CDR3 DNA: TGTGCCAGCAGTTACCCGGGACAGGGGGCCCGAGCCAAAAACATTCAGTACTTC. Protein sequence: CASSYPGQGARAKNIQYF.

This clone was seen a few times. V gene TRBV11-3 combines with J gene TRBJ2-3, with unresolved D. The germline CDR1 and CDR2 sequences are SGHNT and YENEEA. The CDR3 loop spans 14 amino acids. V was shortened by 0 bases and J by 2 bases, with 6 bases between the two germline ends. The CDR3: CASSLDPATDTQYF. The CDR3 DNA reads TGTGCCAGCAGCTTAGACCCCGCCACAGATACGCAGTATTTT. The full variable domain, its missing parts supplied by reference TRBV11-3 and TRBJ2-3, is EAGVVQSPRYKIIEKKQPVAFWCNPISGHNTLYWYLQNLGQGPELLIRYENEEAVDDSQLPKDRFSAERLKGVDSTLKIQPAELGDSAVYLCASSLDPATDTQYFGPGTRLTVL.

This clone was picked up a small number of times. CDR3 nucleotide sequence: TGTGCCAGCAGTAGACGGGGGTGGAGCACAGATACGCAGTATTTT. It specifies CASSRRGWSTDTQYF. V usage is TRBV6-8 and J usage is TRBJ2-3; possible D gene TRBD2, 6 bases. V lost 5 bases, J lost 0 bases, and 12 bases lay in between. The V gene's germline CDR1 is MNHGY and CDR2 SAAAGT. CDR3 length: 15 residues.

Judged by abundance, this clone is large. The V and J genes are TRBV6-8 and TRBJ1-1; the D gene is possibly TRBD1 (5 bases). This CDR3 spans 12 amino acids. Germline loops: CDR1 MNHGY, CDR2 SAAAGT. The V and J ends lost 6 bases and 3 bases respectively, with 8 bases between them. This CDR3 reads CASSGGYTEAFF. The CDR3 DNA reads TGTGCCAGCAGCGGGGGTTACACTGAAGCTTTCTTT.

The chain employs TRBV15 and TRBJ1-5; no reliable D call. This CDR3 region has 15 residues. Per the germline V gene, CDR1 is LNHNV and CDR2 is YYDKDF (reference sequence). Between the trimmed V and J ends, which lost 0 bases and 2 bases, there was a span of 8 bases. The CDR3: CATSRDGVGNQPQHF. CDR3 in DNA: TGTGCCACCAGCAGAGATGGGGTTGGCAATCAGCCCCAGCATTTT.

This chain joins TRBV11-3 and TRBJ1-4; D ambiguous. CDR1 is SGHNT and CDR2 is YENEEA in the germline V gene. Trimming took off 5 bases at V and 0 bases at J, with 10 bases between the two ends. This CDR3 contains 15 residues. DNA of the CDR3: TGTGCCAGCAGCCGCAGAGATGCAACTAATGAAAAACTGTTTTTT. It translates to CASSRRDATNEKLFF.

This clone was found many times. The rearrangement links TRBV11-3 to TRBJ2-3, with D hard to call. The CDR3 extends over 16 amino acids. Germline CDR1 reads SGHNT; CDR2 reads YENEEA. The V end was cut by 5 bases, the J end by 2 bases, with 17 bases between. This CDR3 reads CASSPLNGHPTDTQYF. CDR3 in DNA: TGTGCCAGCAGCCCCCTCAATGGCCATCCCACAGATACGCAGTATTTT.

The V call is TRBV23-1, the J call TRBJ1-2, with 11 bases fitting TRBD1. TRBV23-1 carries the ORF label, with uncertain function. The CDR3 length is 14 residues. The ends lost 8 bases at V and 4 bases at J; junction bases unmatched: 6. The CDR3 DNA sequence: TGCGCCAGCCACCCGGGGACAGGGGGCTATGGCTACACCTTC. Protein product: CASHPGTGGYGYTF.

This clone was observed at least ten times. The rearrangement uses TRBV6-8 and TRBJ2-7; 9 bases align to TRBD1. Germline loops: CDR1 MNHGY, CDR2 SAAAGT. The CDR3 length is 16 residues. The ends lost 6 bases at V and 2 bases at J; junction bases unmatched: 11. The CDR3 DNA follows: TGTGCCAGCAGGCCGGAGAAAAGGGACAGGGCCTACGAGCAGTACTTC. This gives the protein CASRPEKRDRAYEQYF.

V is TRBV6-8 and J is TRBJ1-2, with unresolved D. Germline lookup yields CDR1 MNHGY and CDR2 SAAAGT. The CDR3 is made up of 16 amino acids. The V gene lost 2 bases and the J gene lost 0 bases, with 13 bases spanning the gap. As DNA, the CDR3 is TGTGCCAGCAGTTACGAGTGGAGATTAGCTAACTATGGCTACACCTTC. It specifies CASSYEWRLANYGYTF.

There are a few counts of this clone. The rearrangement joins TRBV28 to TRBJ1-2; the match to TRBD1 covers 7 bases. The germline gives CDR1 MDHEN, CDR2 SYDVKM. With 4 bases clipped from V and 5 bases from J, the junction kept 7 bases outside the gene matches. The CDR3 totals 14 residues. The CDR3 is CASSSGGQRYGYTF. Here the CDR3 DNA reads TGTGCCAGCAGTTCAGGGGGGCAGCGATATGGCTACACCTTC.

This clone came up a few times. The chain uses TRBV6-8 and TRBJ2-7; perhaps TRBD1 as D (6 bases). CDR1 and CDR2 (germline): MNHGY, SAAAGT. V was trimmed by 0 bases and J by 8 bases, leaving 17 bases between them. CDR3 length: 15 residues. For the CDR3, the DNA is TGTGCCAGCAGTTACTCCCCCCATGGGGGCGGCCAGCAGTACTTC. This sequence encodes CASSYSPHGGGQQYF.

This clone has just a few counts. The chain couples TRBV30 to TRBJ2-7, with TRBD2 matching 14 bases. The J segment lost 2 bases and the V segment lost 5 bases, leaving 11 bases of the junction unmatched. This CDR3 has 17 amino acids. Germline V CDR1 and CDR2: GTSNPN, SVGIG (reference sequence). The CDR3 DNA sequence: TGTGCCTGGGGGGCCCGGACTAGCGGGAGGAATACCTACGAGCAGTACTTC. Translation: CAWGARTSGRNTYEQYF. The full variable domain, with the rest looked up from reference TRBV30 and TRBJ2-7, is SQTIHQWPATLVQPVGSPLSLECTVEGTSNPNLYWYRQAAGRGLQLLFYSVGIGQISSEVPQNLSASRPQDRQFILSSKKLLLSDSGFYLCAWGARTSGRNTYEQYFGPGTRLTVT.

This clone was counted many times. The gene calls are TRBV11-3 and TRBJ2-3, with 8 bases fitting TRBD2. The ends lost 0 bases at V and 6 bases at J; junction bases unmatched: 2. The CDR3 spans 14 residues. Germline V gene lookup returns CDR1 SGHNT and CDR2 YENEEA. DNA of the CDR3: TGTGCCAGCAGCTTAGAGGCTAGCGGGGATACGCAGTATTTT. This codes for CASSLEASGDTQYF.

This clone is medium-sized within its sample. The CDR3 sequence is CASSPEPPNNEQFF. As DNA, the CDR3 is TGTGCCAGCAGCCCAGAGCCCCCCAACAATGAGCAGTTCTTC. The rearrangement joins TRBV11-3 to TRBJ2-1; D is undetermined. Trimming took off 5 bases at V and 5 bases at J, with 13 bases between the two ends. Germline CDR1 SGHNT, CDR2 YENEEA. The CDR3 loop spans 14 amino acids.

The gene calls are TRBV6-8 and TRBJ2-1; 7 nucleotides align to TRBD2. This CDR3 spans 16 amino acids. After removal of 5 bases from V and 9 bases from J, the junction contained 16 bases not matched to a gene. CDR1 is MNHGY, CDR2 SAAAGT, per germline. The CDR3 is CASSDGASGGSSEQFF. In DNA, the CDR3 is TGTGCCAGCAGTGACGGTGCTAGCGGAGGAAGTAGTGAGCAGTTCTTC.

The chain combines TRBV6-8 with TRBJ2-3, with D maybe TRBD2 (5 bases). CDR1 is MNHGY and CDR2 is SAAAGT in the germline V gene. Trimming pared 4 bases from V and 4 bases from J, leaving 12 bases between. The CDR3 has 14 amino acids. CDR3 region: CASSLVGLPDTQYF. Here the CDR3 DNA reads TGTGCCAGCAGTTTAGTAGGACTTCCAGATACGCAGTATTTT.

V usage is TRBV12-5 and J usage is TRBJ2-7, with TRBD2 identical over 7 bases. The germline V gene has CDR1 LGHNT and CDR2 FRNRAP. CDR3 length equals 13 residues. The CDR3 loop reads CASGAGEIYEQYF. The CDR3 DNA sequence: TGTGCCAGCGGTGCGGGAGAAATCTACGAGCAGTACTTC.

This clone has just a few counts. The chain employs TRBV28 and TRBJ2-7; D is perhaps TRBD1 (6 bases). The germline V and J ends were trimmed by 2 bases and 7 bases, with 21 bases remaining between them. Germline CDR1 and CDR2: MDHEN and SYDVKM. The CDR3 is 16 residues long. The CDR3 here is CASSLAWTAYTGEQYF. CDR3 bases: TGTGCCAGCAGTTTAGCGTGGACAGCCTATACAGGGGAGCAGTACTTC.

By share, this clone ranks as medium-sized. The chain couples TRBV11-3 to TRBJ1-5; D call uncertain. Germline V gene lookup returns CDR1 SGHNT and CDR2 YENEEA. V lost 0 bases to trimming and J lost 7 bases, with 10 bases between them. The CDR3 loop spans 14 amino acids. CDR3 loop: CASSLEPFQQPQHF. The CDR3 DNA reads TGTGCCAGCAGCTTAGAGCCATTCCAACAGCCCCAGCATTTT.

This clone was observed at least ten times. The chain is built from TRBV6-8 and TRBJ2-7; the D gene is possibly TRBD1 (6 bases). Germline loops: CDR1 MNHGY, CDR2 SAAAGT. This CDR3 has 14 amino acids. V was trimmed by 4 bases and J by 0 bases, leaving 10 bases between them. CDR3 sequence reads: CASSSTGSSYEQYF. The CDR3 region has the DNA TGTGCCAGCAGTTCGACAGGAAGCTCCTACGAGCAGTACTTC.

This clone was seen many times. J is TRBJ2-7 and V is TRBV11-3; D possibly corresponds to TRBD2 (7 bases). The V gene's germline CDR1 is SGHNT and CDR2 YENEEA. V lost 2 bases, J lost 5 bases, and 16 bases lay in between. This CDR3 spans 15 amino acids. CDR3 residues: CASSLWDGGRDEQYF. CDR3 bases: TGTGCCAGCAGCTTATGGGACGGGGGGCGCGACGAGCAGTACTTC.

This clone was seen ten or more times. V gene TRBV2 combines with J gene TRBJ1-1, with D unclear. The CDR3 runs 17 residues. V lost 6 bases, J lost 7 bases, and 27 bases lay in between. Germline assignment: CDR1 SNHLY and CDR2 FYNNEI. This CDR3 is CASSSVIGPEGTGEAFF. The CDR3 DNA reads as TGTGCCAGCAGCTCGGTCATTGGCCCCGAGGGAACCGGTGAAGCTTTCTTT.

This chain joins TRBV18 and TRBJ2-5; the D gene is possibly TRBD1 (7 bases). The CDR3 covers 15 residues. With 4 bases removed from V and 5 bases from J, the gap between germline ends came to 17 bases. Germline V gene lookup returns CDR1 KGHSH and CDR2 LQKENI. The CDR3 DNA reads as TGTGCCAGCTCACGTGAGGGGGCGCGGGGCGAGACCCAGTACTTC. It is translated as CASSREGARGETQYF.

In this sample, this clone turned up a few times. V is TRBV11-3 and J is TRBJ2-7; D is unresolved. CDR3 length: 18 residues. Trimming shortened V by 5 bases and J by 4 bases, and 27 bases separated the two germline ends. Germline-derived CDR1 and CDR2 are SGHNT and YENEEA. This chain's CDR3 is CASSPTIRHGPLFYEQYF. The CDR3 coding sequence is TGTGCCAGCAGCCCCACGATCAGACACGGACCCCTATTTTACGAGCAGTACTTC.